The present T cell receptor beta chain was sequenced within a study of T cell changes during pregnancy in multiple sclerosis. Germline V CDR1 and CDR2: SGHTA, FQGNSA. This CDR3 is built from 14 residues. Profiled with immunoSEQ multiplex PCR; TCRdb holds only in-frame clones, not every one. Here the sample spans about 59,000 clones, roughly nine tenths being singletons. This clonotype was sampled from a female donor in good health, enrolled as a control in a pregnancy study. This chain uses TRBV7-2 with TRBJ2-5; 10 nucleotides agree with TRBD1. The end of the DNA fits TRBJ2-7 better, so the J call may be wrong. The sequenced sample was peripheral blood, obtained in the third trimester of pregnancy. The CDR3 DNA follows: TGTGCCAGCAGCCTAAGGACAGGGGGACACGAGCAGTACTTC. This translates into CASSLRTGGHEQYF.